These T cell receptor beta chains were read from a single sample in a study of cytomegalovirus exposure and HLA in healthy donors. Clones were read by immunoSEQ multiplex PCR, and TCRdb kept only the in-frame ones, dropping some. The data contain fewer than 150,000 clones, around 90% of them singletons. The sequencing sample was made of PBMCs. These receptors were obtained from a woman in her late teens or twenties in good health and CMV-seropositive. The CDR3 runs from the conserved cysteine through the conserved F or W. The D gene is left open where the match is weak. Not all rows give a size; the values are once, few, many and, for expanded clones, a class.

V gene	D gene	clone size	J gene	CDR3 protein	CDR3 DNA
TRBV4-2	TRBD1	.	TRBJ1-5	CASSTGGLDSNQPQHF	TGTGCCAGCAGTACAGGGGGGCTTGATAGCAATCAGCCCCAGCATTTT
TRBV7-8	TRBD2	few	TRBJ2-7	CASSPKASGYYEQYF	TGTGCCAGCAGCCCTAAGGCTAGCGGGTACTACGAGCAGTACTTC
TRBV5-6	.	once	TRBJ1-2	CASSLGPSDGYTF	TGTGCCAGCAGCTTGGGTCCCTCTGATGGCTACACCTTC
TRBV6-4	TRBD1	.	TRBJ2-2	CASSPGQYTGELFF	TGTGCCAGCAGCCCGGGACAGTACACCGGGGAGCTGTTTTTT
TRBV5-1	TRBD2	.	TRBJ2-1	CASSLPPSGYSSYNEQFF	TGCGCCAGCAGCTTGCCGCCTAGCGGATACAGCTCCTACAATGAGCAGTTCTTC
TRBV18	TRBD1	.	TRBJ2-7	CASSPRQGGGEQYF	TGTGCCAGCTCACCTCGACAGGGTGGTGGGGAGCAGTACTTC
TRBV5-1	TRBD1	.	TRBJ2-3	CASSLPGQSTDTQYF	TGCGCCAGCAGCCTACCGGGACAGAGCACAGATACGCAGTATTTT
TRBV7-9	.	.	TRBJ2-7	CASSLAQFKYEQYF	TGTGCCAGCAGCTTAGCGCAGTTCAAGTACGAGCAGTACTTC
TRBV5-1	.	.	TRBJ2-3	CASSLEFTSSTDTQYF	TGCGCCAGCAGCCTAGAGTTCACGAGTAGCACAGATACGCAGTATTTT
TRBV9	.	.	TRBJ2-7	CASSGAPSYTAEQYF	TGTGCCAGCAGCGGGGCCCCCTCTTACACCGCCGAGCAGTACTTC
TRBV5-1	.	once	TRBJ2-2	CASSRWGDNTGELFF	TGCGCCAGCAGCCGGTGGGGGGACAACACCGGGGAGCTGTTTTTT
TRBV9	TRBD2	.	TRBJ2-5	CASSFRGGVRETQYF	TGTGCCAGCAGTTTCCGCGGGGGGGTTCGAGAGACCCAGTACTTC
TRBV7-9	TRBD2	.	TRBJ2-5	CASSIPLAGGETQYF	TGTGCCAGCAGCATCCCACTAGCGGGGGGGGAGACCCAGTACTTC
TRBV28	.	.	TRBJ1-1	CASSLEGTEAFF	TGTGCCAGCAGTTTGGAGGGTACTGAAGCTTTCTTT
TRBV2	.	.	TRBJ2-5	CASGLKETQYF	TGTGCCAGCGGACTAAAGGAGACCCAGTACTTC
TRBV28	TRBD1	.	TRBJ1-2	CASSPPNRGGGYTF	TGTGCCAGCAGTCCCCCTAACAGGGGAGGAGGCTACACCTTC
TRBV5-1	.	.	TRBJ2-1	CASSLVGDSYNEQFF	TGCGCCAGCAGCTTGGTCGGGGATTCCTACAATGAGCAGTTCTTC
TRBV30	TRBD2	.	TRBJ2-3	CAWSGTRSGGAGDTQYF	TGTGCCTGGAGCGGCACCAGAAGCGGGGGGGCGGGAGATACGCAGTATTTT
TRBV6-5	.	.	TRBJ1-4	CASSYSGRADEKLFF	TGTGCCAGCAGTTACTCGGGCAGAGCCGATGAAAAACTGTTTTTT
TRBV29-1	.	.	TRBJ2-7	CSAGDSGEQYF	TGCAGCGCCGGGGACTCTGGCGAGCAGTACTTC
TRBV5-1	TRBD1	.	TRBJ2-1	CASSLRPTTGRVLSSYNEQFF	TGCGCCAGCAGCTTGAGGCCCACGACAGGGCGGGTTCTAAGCTCCTACAATGAGCAGTTCTTC
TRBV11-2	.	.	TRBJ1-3	CASSLESSGNTIYF	TGTGCCAGCAGCCTGGAGAGCTCTGGAAACACCATATATTTT
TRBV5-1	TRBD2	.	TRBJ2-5	CASSLALAGGPQETQYF	TGCGCCAGCAGCTTGGCACTAGCGGGGGGCCCACAAGAGACCCAGTACTTC
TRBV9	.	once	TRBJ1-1	CASSARDTEAFF	TGTGCCAGCAGCGCCCGGGACACTGAAGCTTTCTTT
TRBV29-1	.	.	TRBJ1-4	CSVTGSPREKLFF	TGCAGCGTCACAGGTTCTCCTCGTGAAAAACTGTTTTTT
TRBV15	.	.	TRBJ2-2	CATNEGAGTGELFF	TGTGCCACCAATGAGGGAGCGGGTACCGGGGAGCTGTTTTTT
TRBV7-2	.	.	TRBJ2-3	CASSLGFSRGTDTQYF	TGTGCCAGCAGCTTAGGGTTTTCGCGGGGCACAGATACGCAGTATTTT
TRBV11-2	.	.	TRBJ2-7	CASSLDVHRGSEQYF	TGTGCCAGCAGCTTAGATGTGCATCGGGGGAGCGAGCAGTACTTC
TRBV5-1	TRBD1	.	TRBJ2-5	CASSLVGRGPETQYF	TGCGCCAGCAGCTTGGTAGGCAGGGGGCCGGAGACCCAGTACTTC